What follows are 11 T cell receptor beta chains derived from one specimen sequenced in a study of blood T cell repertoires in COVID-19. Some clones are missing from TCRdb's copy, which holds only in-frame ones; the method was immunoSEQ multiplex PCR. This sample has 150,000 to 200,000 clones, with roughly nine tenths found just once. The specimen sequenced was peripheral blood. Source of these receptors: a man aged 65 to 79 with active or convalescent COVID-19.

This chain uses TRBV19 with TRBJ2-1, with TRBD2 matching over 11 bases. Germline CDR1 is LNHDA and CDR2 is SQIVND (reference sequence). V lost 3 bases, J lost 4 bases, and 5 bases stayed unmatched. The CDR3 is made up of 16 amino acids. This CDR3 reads CASSILAGGLYNEQFF. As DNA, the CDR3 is TGTGCCAGTAGTATCTTAGCGGGAGGGCTTTACAATGAGCAGTTCTTC.

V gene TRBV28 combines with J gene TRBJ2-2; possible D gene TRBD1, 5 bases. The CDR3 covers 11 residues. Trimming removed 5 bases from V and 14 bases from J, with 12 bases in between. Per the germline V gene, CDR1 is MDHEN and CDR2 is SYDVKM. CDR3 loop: CASSATGALFF. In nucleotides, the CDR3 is TGTGCCAGCAGTGCTACAGGTGCCCTGTTTTTT.

For the CDR3, the DNA is TGTGCCAGCAGTTACTTGGCGGGAGGGCCCTTCGTGTACGAGCAGTACTTC. Amino acids: CASSYLAGGPFVYEQYF. V gene TRBV6-2 or TRBV6-3 combines with J gene TRBJ2-7; 9 positions match TRBD2. The CDR3 has 17 amino acids. V lost 1 base to trimming and J lost 4 bases; unmatched junction nucleotides: 11. Germline loops: CDR1 MNHEY, CDR2 SVGEGT.

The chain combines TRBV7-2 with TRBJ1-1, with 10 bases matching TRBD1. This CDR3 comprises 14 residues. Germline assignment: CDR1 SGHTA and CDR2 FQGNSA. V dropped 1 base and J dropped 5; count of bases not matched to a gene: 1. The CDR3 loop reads CASSLGDRGTEAFF. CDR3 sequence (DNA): TGTGCCAGCAGCTTAGGGGACAGGGGTACTGAAGCTTTCTTT.

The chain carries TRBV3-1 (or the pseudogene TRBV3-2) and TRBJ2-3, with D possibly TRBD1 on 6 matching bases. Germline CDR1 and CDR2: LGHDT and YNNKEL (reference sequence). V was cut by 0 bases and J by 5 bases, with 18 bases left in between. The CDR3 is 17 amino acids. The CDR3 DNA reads TGTGCCAGCAGCCAAGATCCGCCGGACAGAGGGAGAGATACGCAGTATTTT. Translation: CASSQDPPDRGRDTQYF.

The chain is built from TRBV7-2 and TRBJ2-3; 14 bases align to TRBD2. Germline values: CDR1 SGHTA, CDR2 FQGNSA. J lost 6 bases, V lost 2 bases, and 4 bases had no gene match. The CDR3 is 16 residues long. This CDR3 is CASSLPRLAGGDTQYF. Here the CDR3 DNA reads TGTGCCAGCAGCTTACCCCGACTAGCGGGGGGGGATACGCAGTATTTT. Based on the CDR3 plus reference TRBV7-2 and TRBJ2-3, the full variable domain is GAGVSQSPSNKVTEKGKDVELRCDPISGHTALYWYRQSLGQGLEFLIYFQGNSAPDKSGLPSDRFSAERTGGSVSTLTIQRTQQEDSAVYLCASSLPRLAGGDTQYFGPGTRLTVL.

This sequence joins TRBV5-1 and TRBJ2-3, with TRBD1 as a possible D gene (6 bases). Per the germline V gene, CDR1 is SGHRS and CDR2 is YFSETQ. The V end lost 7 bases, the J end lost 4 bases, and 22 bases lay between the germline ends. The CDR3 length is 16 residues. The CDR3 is CASRRQAQGSPDTQYF. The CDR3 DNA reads TGCGCCAGCCGCAGACAGGCCCAAGGGAGCCCAGATACGCAGTATTTT.

This CDR3 is CASSFYGTSGSPPYEQYF. The CDR3 nucleotides are TGCGCCAGCAGCTTTTATGGGACTAGCGGGAGCCCGCCCTACGAGCAGTACTTC. V and J are TRBV5-1 and TRBJ2-7, with 14 bases fitting TRBD2. The CDR3 contains 18 residues. Looked up from germline, CDR1 is SGHRS and CDR2 is YFSETQ. J lost 2 bases, V lost 2 bases, and 9 bases had no gene match.

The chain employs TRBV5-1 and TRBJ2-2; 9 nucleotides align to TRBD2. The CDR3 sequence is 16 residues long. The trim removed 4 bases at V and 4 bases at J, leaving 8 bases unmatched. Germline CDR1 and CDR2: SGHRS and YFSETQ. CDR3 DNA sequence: TGCGCCAGCAGCGTGCTAGCGGGACGCGGCACCGGGGAGCTGTTTTTT. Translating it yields CASSVLAGRGTGELFF.

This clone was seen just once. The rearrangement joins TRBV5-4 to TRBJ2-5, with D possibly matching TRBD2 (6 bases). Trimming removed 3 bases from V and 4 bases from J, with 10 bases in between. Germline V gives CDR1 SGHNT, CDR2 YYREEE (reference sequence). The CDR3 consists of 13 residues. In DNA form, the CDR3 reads TGTGCCAGCAGCTCCCGGGGGAGAGAGACCCAGTACTTC. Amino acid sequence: CASSSRGRETQYF. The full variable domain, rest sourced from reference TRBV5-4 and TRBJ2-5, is ETGVTQSPTHLIKTRGQQVTLRCSSQSGHNTVSWYQQALGQGPQFIFQYYREEENGRGNFPPRFSGLQFPNYSSELNVNALELDDSALYLCASSSRGRETQYFGPGTRLLVL.

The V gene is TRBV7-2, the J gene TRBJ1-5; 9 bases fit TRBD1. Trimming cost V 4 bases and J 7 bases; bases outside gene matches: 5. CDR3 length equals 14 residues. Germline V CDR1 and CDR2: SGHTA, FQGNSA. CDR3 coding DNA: TGTGCCAGCAGCTCCCGACAGGGGGGACAGCCCCAGCATTTT. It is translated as CASSSRQGGQPQHF.